The source of this T cell receptor beta chain is a study of OX40 agonist ivuxolimab in advanced cancers. Study-wide context: Dosing consisted of intravenous ivuxolimab at 0.01 to 10 mg/kg every 2 weeks. Regarding the study as a whole: Both CD4+ and CD8+ T cell populations in blood had undergone clonal expansion by week 6 at 0.1 to 3.0 mg/kg.

Peripheral blood came from all dose cohorts at three timepoints. A remark on this clone: Its antigen remains unidentified.

TCRdb's copy holds only in-frame clones and misses some; the assay was immunoSEQ multiplex PCR. The sample includes 71,000 or so clones, nearly 95% seen only once; the top ten take less than 7%. The CDR3 totals 15 residues. CDR1 and CDR2 (germline): SEHNR, FQNEAQ (reference sequence). V lost 5 bases and J 4 bases, leaving 14 bases between the germline ends. The sequenced sample was CD4+ or CD8+ T cells sorted from blood, obtained in a trial of the OX40 agonist ivuxolimab. The J gene is TRBJ2-2, the V gene TRBV7-9; D is possibly TRBD1 (8 bases). The receptor was isolated from an adult with an advanced solid tumor such as melanoma, head and neck, liver or kidney cancer. DNA of the CDR3: TGTGCCAGCAGCGACCACAGGGGGGGCACCGGGGAGCTGTTTTTT. Protein sequence: CASSDHRGGTGELFF.